The 4 T cell receptor beta chains below come from one sample, sequenced in a study of shared clonotypes between healthy human individuals. TCRdb's table, derived via immunoSEQ multiplex PCR, lists solely in-frame clones and lacks some. The sample contains around 2,000,000 clones, about 95% of which appear only once. CD45RO-negative, CCR7-selected cells formed the naive CD8 fraction, which excluded terminally differentiated effector memory CD45RA+ cells. Sequenced: naive CD8+ T cells sorted from blood. These receptors originate from a man between 18 and 29 years old in good health.

This chain uses TRBV5-5 with TRBJ2-3; TRBD2 matches at 10 bases. The CDR3 consists of 16 residues. The germline gives CDR1 SGHKS, CDR2 YYEKEE (reference sequence). Trimming cost V 4 bases and J 3 bases; bases outside gene matches: 8. In nucleotides, the CDR3 is TGTGCCAGCAGCCAGGTACTAGCGGGAATTACAGATACGCAGTATTTT. Protein sequence: CASSQVLAGITDTQYF.

V gene TRBV11-2 combines with J gene TRBJ2-3; D call uncertain. The CDR3 is 14 residues long. The germline V gene has CDR1 SGHAT and CDR2 FQNNGV. Trimming stripped 4 bases from V and 2 bases from J, with 10 bases between. CDR3 amino acids: CASSSHPNTDTQYF. The CDR3 DNA reads TGTGCCAGCAGCTCCCACCCTAACACAGATACGCAGTATTTT.

The chain is built from TRBV25-1 and TRBJ2-3; tentatively, D is TRBD2 (6 bases). Germline V gene sequence: CDR1 MGHDK, CDR2 SYGVNS. V lost 8 bases to trimming and J lost 0 bases, with 15 bases between them. The CDR3 is 15 residues long. CDR3 amino acids: CASSLWGTSTDTQYF. CDR3 nucleotides: TGTGCCAGCTCCTTGTGGGGGACTAGCACAGATACGCAGTATTTT.

This rearrangement joins TRBV27 to TRBJ2-1; D possibly corresponds to TRBD2 (5 bases). The CDR3 is made up of 15 amino acids. The V gene's germline CDR1 is MNHEY and CDR2 SMNVEV (reference sequence). The V end lost 0 bases, the J end lost 3 bases, and 9 bases lay between the germline ends. The CDR3 spells CASSLSSGLYNEQFF. The CDR3 nucleotides are TGTGCCAGCAGTTTATCTTCCGGACTCTACAATGAGCAGTTCTTC.